These T cell receptor beta chains were read from a single sample in a study of cytomegalovirus exposure and HLA in healthy donors. The table came from immunoSEQ multiplex PCR; TCRdb's copy has only in-frame clones and leaves some out. The data contain 5,500 to 8,000 clones, roughly half of them singletons. Input material: PBMCs. Receptor source: a man aged 25 to 40 in good health and CMV-seropositive. Both conserved end residues are trimmed from each CDR3.

J: TRBJ2-1
V: TRBV30
CDR3: AWTPNNEQF

J: TRBJ1-5
V: TRBV30
CDR3: AWSTGQPQH

J: TRBJ1-1
V: TRBV9
CDR3: ASSVQGSTEAF

J: TRBJ2-7
V: TRBV28
CDR3: ASMQTPQGYEQY

J: TRBJ1-1
V: TRBV5-1
CDR3: ASSLQGARSTEAF

J: TRBJ2-5
V: TRBV11-3
CDR3: ASSLVGGGETQY

J: TRBJ1-4
V: TRBV5-6
CDR3: ASSSNSKLF

J: TRBJ1-2
V: TRBV6-6
CDR3: ASRPGLDYGYT

J: TRBJ2-1
V: TRBV6-1
CDR3: ASSAGLAGSTGF

J: TRBJ1-1
V: TRBV6-1
CDR3: ASSGGLMGTEAF

J: TRBJ2-1
V: TRBV29-1
CDR3: SGRTSGAHEQF

J: TRBJ1-4
V: TRBV5-4
CDR3: ASSLGSGDRVGEKLF

J: TRBJ1-1
V: TRBV10-3
CDR3: AISESTFVGAVNTEAF

J: TRBJ1-2
V: TRBV10-3
CDR3: AISIAGTDGYT

J: TRBJ2-2
V: TRBV14
CDR3: ASSAYRGTGELF

J: TRBJ1-1
V: TRBV29-1
CDR3: SVGVYAAAEAF

J: TRBJ1-2
V: TRBV18
CDR3: ASSPPIGVYGYT

J: TRBJ2-3
V: TRBV9
CDR3: ASSAGLGTDTQY

J: TRBJ2-3
V: TRBV20-1
CDR3: SVRTDTQY

J: TRBJ1-5
V: TRBV4-3
CDR3: ASSQERSQGAGQPQH

J: TRBJ2-2
V: TRBV6-5
CDR3: ASSPTSTGELF

J: TRBJ2-7
V: TRBV4-3
CDR3: ASSQVGTGGSYEQY

J: TRBJ2-1
V: TRBV14
CDR3: ASSHRDPTYNEQF